Each of the 6 T cell receptor beta chains below was sequenced from the same sample in a study of response to subunit inactivated influenza vaccine (dated by TCRdb to the late 2010s). Libraries came from RT-PCR. The reads were generated on an Illumina HiSeq 2500. TCRdb reprocessed the public reads (quality trimming at Q25 with fastp, clone calling with MiXCR) and kept in-frame beta chains. Every CDR3 protein is listed once, alongside the most common genes and DNA of its rows. Recorded for this sample are approximately 730,000 distinct CDR3 sequences; approximately 13% of them occurred a single time. The ten largest clones capture approximately 7% of the sample. The specimen was PBMCs from blood, collected around 14 days before vaccination. The receptors derive from a man in his fifties who received an inactivated influenza vaccine. Donor details come from another sample of the same person, matched by shared clones.

The sample holds a few counts of this clonotype. The rearrangement uses TRBV27 and TRBJ2-7; TRBD2 matches at 10 bases. Germline CDR1 MNHEY, CDR2 SMNVEV (reference sequence). V lost 4 bases and J lost 3; bases outside the gene matches: 6. The CDR3 totals 15 residues. As DNA, the CDR3 is TGTGCCAGCAGTTCGCCCCAGCGGGAGGGCTACGAGCAGTACTTC. Protein: CASSSPQREGYEQYF.

The chain links TRBV7-9 to TRBJ2-5, with D possibly called TRBD1 or TRBD2 (6 bases each). V shed 3 bases and J shed 4 bases, with 21 bases lying between them. Germline V gives CDR1 SEHNR, CDR2 FQNEAQ (reference sequence). The CDR3 length is 17 residues. CDR3 protein: CASSLGMGGSRGETQYF. The CDR3 DNA reads as TGTGCCAGCAGCTTGGGCATGGGGGGCTCTAGGGGAGAGACCCAGTACTTC.

The J gene is TRBJ2-3, the V gene TRBV29-1; 8 bases align to TRBD2. The J segment lost 10 bases and the V segment lost 6 bases, leaving 9 bases of the junction unmatched. CDR1 is SQVTM and CDR2 is ANQGSEA in the germline V gene. CDR3 length: 12 residues. The CDR3 sequence is CSVNERERAQYF. For the CDR3, the DNA is TGCAGCGTGAACGAGCGGGAGCGGGCGCAGTATTTT.

This clonotype was counted only a few times. This chain connects TRBV6-5 to TRBJ1-4; D gene unclear. V was cut by 2 bases and J by 7 bases, with 11 bases left in between. Germline CDR1 is MNHEY and CDR2 is SVGAGI. This CDR3 spans 14 amino acids. This CDR3 reads CASSYRRPGEKLFF. DNA for the CDR3: TGTGCCAGCAGTTACCGCCGCCCGGGTGAAAAACTGTTTTTT.

This clonotype has more than one count but fewer than ten. The gene calls are TRBV29-1 and TRBJ1-1; 9 positions match TRBD1. The CDR3 runs to 13 residues. Germline V lookup: CDR1 SQVTM, CDR2 ANQGSEA. With 3 bases clipped from V and 7 bases from J, the junction kept 6 bases outside the gene matches. DNA of the CDR3: TGCAGCGTTGACAGGGACAGGGAAGGTGAAGCTTTCTTT. The encoded protein is CSVDRDREGEAFF.

This clonotype was counted ten times or more. V usage is TRBV7-9 and J usage is TRBJ2-1, with 9 bases identical to TRBD2. The CDR3 has 14 residues. Germline loops: CDR1 SEHNR, CDR2 FQNEAQ (reference sequence). The junction had 6 bases not matched to a gene; V was cut back by 5 bases and J by 7 bases. CDR3: CASSLLLAGNEQFF. CDR3 coding DNA: TGTGCCAGCAGCCTCCTTCTAGCGGGGAATGAGCAGTTCTTC. The full variable domain, its missing parts supplied by reference TRBV7-9 and TRBJ2-1, is DTGVSQNPRHKITKRGQNVTFRCDPISEHNRLYWYRQTLGQGPEFLTYFQNEAQLEKSRLLSDRFSAERPKGSFSTLEIQRTEQGDSAMYLCASSLLLAGNEQFFGPGTRLTVL.